The rows below give T cell receptor beta chains drawn from one sample of a study of PD-L1 blockade in urothelial cancer. The assay was immunoSEQ multiplex PCR, and TCRdb's table has in-frame clones only and misses some. Here the sample spans fewer than 35,000 clones, 87% being singletons. Source: PBMCs, taken around atezolizumab (anti-PD-L1) treatment. These receptors were taken from a man in his forties or fifties with urothelial cancer. CDR3s include the opening cysteine and the closing phenylalanine or tryptophan. A clone size is listed for some rows: how often the clone was seen (once, few, many), or a class if it is expanded.

- TRBJ2-4 14 TRBV5-1 CASSSDGAKNIQYF
- TRBJ2-7 15 TRBV28 CASRAAGTGSNEQYF
- TRBJ1-5 16 TRBV5-8 CASSEQILGGDQPQHF
few TRBJ1-5 14 TRBV19 CASRDRGYNQPQHF
- TRBJ2-1 16 TRBV5-4 CASSLGQGAVYNEQFF
- TRBJ2-7 15 TRBV19 CATKSPGLSSYEQYF
- TRBJ2-3 15 TRBV28 CASSFVTRGIDTQYF
- TRBJ2-7 13 TRBV10-2 CASRQIQGNEQYF
medium-sized TRBJ2-7 13 TRBV6-5 CASSYSGAGEQYF
- TRBJ2-5 13 TRBV28 CASSRQYQETQYF
- TRBJ2-7 12 TRBV29-1 CSVGTAPYEQYF
- TRBJ2-1 16 TRBV11-2 CASSSREGFSYNEQFF
- TRBJ2-3 15 TRBV7-2 CASRTVQGYTDTQYF
- TRBJ2-2 16 TRBV10-3 CAISESIAGIGGELFF
once TRBJ1-3 15 TRBV7-2 CASVSQLISGNTIYF
- TRBJ2-1 16 TRBV5-1 CASSLVEAPVGGEQFF
- TRBJ2-5 17 TRBV7-9 CASSLTPGGFSWETQYF
- TRBJ2-7 15 TRBV7-8 CASRYGAGGTYEQYF
- TRBJ2-1 15 TRBV15 CATTTVAGGHNEQFF
- TRBJ2-3 15 TRBV7-7 CASSLLPGFADTQYF
- TRBJ2-3 15 TRBV4-1 CASSQPGQAKDTQYF
- TRBJ2-1 18 TRBV6-4 CASSEAPGSGSSYNEQFF
- TRBJ1-5 13 TRBV19 CASSIVLNQPQHF
- TRBJ1-4 16 TRBV11-2 CASSLDLSLRGEKLFF
- TRBJ1-6 15 TRBV6-5 CASSPAREINSPLHF
- TRBJ2-1 15 TRBV12-5 CASGGSTGGNNEQFF
- TRBJ2-7 14 TRBV7-2 CASRLSFGSYEQYF
- TRBJ2-5 16 TRBV27 CASSTRLAGVQETQYF
- TRBJ2-2 20 TRBV5-5 CASSLGDPTSLRTNTGELFF